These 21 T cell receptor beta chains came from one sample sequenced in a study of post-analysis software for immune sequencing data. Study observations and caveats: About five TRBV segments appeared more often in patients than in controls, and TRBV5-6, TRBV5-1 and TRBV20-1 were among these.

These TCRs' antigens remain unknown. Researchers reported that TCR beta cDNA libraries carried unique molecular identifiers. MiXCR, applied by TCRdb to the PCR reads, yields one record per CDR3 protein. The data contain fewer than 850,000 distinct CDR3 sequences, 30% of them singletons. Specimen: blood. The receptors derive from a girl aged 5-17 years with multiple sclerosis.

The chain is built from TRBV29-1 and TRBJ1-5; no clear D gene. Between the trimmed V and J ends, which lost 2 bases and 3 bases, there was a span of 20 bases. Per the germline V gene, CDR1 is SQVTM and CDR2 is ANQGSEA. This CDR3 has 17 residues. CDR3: CSVELQQETQDNQPQHF. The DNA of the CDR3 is TGCAGCGTTGAATTGCAACAAGAGACCCAGGACAATCAGCCCCAGCATTTT.

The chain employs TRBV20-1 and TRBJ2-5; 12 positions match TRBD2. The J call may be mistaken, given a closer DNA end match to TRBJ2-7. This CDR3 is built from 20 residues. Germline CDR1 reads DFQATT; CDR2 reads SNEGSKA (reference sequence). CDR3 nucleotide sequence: TGCAGTGCCCTAGCGGGAGGGCCTGGTACGTTGGGCCCGGCCGCGTCCGAGCAGTACTTC. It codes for CSALAGGPGTLGPAASEQYF.

CDR3 sequence (DNA): TGTGCCAGCAGGCGACTAGTGCCCTATGGCTACACCTTC. It translates to CASRRLVPYGYTF. The rearrangement uses TRBV28 and TRBJ1-2; D is unclear. This CDR3 comprises 13 residues. The V gene's germline CDR1 is MDHEN and CDR2 SYDVKM. The ends were cut back, 6 bases at V and 4 bases at J, with 12 bases in the middle.

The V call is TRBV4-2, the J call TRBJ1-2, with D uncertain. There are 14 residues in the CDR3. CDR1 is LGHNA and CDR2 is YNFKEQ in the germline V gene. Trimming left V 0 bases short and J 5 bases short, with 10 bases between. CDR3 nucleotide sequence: TGTGCCAGCAGCCAAGAAGTGGTAGCTTATGGCTACACCTTC. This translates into CASSQEVVAYGYTF.

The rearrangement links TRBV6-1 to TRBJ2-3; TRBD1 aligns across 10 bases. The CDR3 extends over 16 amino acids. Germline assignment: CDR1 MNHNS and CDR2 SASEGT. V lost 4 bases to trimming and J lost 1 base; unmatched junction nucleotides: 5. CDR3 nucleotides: TGTGCCAGCAGTGGTCCCGGGACAGGGGGCACAGATACGCAGTATTTT. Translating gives CASSGPGTGGTDTQYF.

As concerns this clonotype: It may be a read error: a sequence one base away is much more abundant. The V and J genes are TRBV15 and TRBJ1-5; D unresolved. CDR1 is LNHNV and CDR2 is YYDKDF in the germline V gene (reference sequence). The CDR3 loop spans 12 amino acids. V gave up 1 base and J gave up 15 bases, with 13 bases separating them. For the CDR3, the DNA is TGTGCCACCAGCAGAGCCGGTTTAGACCGGCATTTT. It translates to CATSRAGLDRHF.

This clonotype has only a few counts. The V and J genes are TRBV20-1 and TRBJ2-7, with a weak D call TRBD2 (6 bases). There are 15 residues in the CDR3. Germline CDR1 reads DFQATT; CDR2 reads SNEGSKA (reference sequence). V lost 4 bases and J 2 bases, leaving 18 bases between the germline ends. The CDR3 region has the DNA TGCAGTGCTACAACGGCCCGGGACTGGACCTACGAGCAGTACTTC. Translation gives CSATTARDWTYEQYF.

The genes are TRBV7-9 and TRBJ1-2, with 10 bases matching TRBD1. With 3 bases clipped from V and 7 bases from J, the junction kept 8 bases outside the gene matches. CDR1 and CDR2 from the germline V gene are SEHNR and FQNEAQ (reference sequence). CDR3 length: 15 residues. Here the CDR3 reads CASSFSRQGAFGYTF. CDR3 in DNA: TGTGCCAGCAGCTTTTCGAGACAGGGGGCTTTTGGCTACACCTTC.

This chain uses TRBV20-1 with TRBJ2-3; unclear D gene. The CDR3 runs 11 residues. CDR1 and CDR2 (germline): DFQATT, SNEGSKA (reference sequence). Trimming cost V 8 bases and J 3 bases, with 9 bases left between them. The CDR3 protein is CSIGRTDTQYF. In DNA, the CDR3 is TGCAGTATTGGGCGAACAGATACGCAGTATTTT.

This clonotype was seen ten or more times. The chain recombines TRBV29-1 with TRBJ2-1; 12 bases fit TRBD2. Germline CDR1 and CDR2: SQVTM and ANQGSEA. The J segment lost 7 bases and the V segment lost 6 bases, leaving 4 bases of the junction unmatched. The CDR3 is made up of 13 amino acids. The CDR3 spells CSVTSGSVNEQFF. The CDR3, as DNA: TGCAGCGTGACTAGCGGGAGTGTGAATGAGCAGTTCTTC.

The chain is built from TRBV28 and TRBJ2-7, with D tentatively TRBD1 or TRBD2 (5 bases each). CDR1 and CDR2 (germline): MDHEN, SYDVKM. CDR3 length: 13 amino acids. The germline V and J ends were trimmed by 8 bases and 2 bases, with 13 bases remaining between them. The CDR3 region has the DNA TGTGCCAGCGGGACCGACCGCGCCTACGAGCAGTACTTC. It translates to CASGTDRAYEQYF. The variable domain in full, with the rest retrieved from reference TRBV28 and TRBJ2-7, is DVKVTQSSRYLVKRTGEKVFLECVQDMDHENMFWYRQDPGLGLRLIYFSYDVKMKEKGDIPEGYSVSREKKERFSLILESASTNQTSMYLCASGTDRAYEQYFGPGTRLTVT.

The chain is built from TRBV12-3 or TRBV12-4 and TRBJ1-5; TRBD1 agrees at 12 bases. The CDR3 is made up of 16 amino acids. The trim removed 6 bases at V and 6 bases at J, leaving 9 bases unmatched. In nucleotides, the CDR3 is TGTGCCAGCAGCCCCTCCGGGACAGGGGGCTTTCAGCCCCAGCATTTT. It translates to CASSPSGTGGFQPQHF.

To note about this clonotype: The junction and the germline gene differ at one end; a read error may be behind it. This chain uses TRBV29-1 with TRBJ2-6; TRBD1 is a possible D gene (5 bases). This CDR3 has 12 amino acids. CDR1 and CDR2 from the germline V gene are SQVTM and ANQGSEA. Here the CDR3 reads CSCDSGANALTF. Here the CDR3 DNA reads TGCAGCTGTGACTCTGGGGCCAACGCCCTGACTTTC.

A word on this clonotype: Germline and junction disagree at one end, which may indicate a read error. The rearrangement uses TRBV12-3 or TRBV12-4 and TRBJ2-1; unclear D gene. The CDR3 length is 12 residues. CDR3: CVSSLWSNEQFF. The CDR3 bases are TGTGTCAGCAGTTTATGGAGCAATGAGCAGTTCTTC.

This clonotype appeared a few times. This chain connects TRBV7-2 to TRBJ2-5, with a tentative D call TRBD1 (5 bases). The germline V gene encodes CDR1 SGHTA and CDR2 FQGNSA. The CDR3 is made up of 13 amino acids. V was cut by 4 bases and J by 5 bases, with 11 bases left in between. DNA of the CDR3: TGTGCCAGCAGCTCGCCCAGGGCGGAGACCCAGTACTTC. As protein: CASSSPRAETQYF.

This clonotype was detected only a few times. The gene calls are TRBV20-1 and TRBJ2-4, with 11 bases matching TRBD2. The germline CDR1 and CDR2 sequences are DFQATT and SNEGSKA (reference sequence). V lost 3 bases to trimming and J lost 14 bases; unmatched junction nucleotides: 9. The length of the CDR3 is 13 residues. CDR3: CSARGLAADWEYF. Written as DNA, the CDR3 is TGCAGTGCTAGGGGACTAGCGGCCGACTGGGAGTACTTC.

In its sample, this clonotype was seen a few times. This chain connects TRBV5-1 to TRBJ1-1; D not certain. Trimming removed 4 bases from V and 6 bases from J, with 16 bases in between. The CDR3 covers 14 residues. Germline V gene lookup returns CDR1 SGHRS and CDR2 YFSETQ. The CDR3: CASSHGERVAEAFF. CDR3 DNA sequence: TGCGCCAGCAGCCACGGGGAGCGCGTCGCTGAAGCTTTCTTT.

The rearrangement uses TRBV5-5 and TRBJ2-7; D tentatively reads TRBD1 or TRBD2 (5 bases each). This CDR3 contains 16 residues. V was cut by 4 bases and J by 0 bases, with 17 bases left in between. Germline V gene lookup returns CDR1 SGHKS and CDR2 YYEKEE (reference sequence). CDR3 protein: CASSSPGTASSYEQYF. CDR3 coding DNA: TGTGCCAGCAGCAGTCCCGGGACGGCGAGCTCCTACGAGCAGTACTTC.

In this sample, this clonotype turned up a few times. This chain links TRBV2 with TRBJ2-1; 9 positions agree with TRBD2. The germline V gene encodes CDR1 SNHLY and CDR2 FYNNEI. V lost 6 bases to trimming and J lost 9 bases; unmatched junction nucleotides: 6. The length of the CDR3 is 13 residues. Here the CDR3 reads CASRGTSYGEQFF. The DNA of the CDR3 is TGTGCCAGCAGAGGGACTAGCTATGGTGAGCAGTTCTTC.

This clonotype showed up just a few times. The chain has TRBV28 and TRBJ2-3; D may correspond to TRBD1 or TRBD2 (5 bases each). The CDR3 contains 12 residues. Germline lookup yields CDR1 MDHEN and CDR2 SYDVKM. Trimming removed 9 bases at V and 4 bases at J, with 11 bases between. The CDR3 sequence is CASFRGADTQYF. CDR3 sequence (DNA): TGTGCCAGTTTCCGGGGCGCAGATACGCAGTATTTT.

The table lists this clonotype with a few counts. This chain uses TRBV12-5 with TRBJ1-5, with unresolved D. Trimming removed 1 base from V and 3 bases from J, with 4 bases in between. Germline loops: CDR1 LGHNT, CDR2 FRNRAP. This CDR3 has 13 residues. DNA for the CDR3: TGTGCTAGTGGTTTGGGACCCAATCAGCCCCAGCATTTT. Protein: CASGLGPNQPQHF.